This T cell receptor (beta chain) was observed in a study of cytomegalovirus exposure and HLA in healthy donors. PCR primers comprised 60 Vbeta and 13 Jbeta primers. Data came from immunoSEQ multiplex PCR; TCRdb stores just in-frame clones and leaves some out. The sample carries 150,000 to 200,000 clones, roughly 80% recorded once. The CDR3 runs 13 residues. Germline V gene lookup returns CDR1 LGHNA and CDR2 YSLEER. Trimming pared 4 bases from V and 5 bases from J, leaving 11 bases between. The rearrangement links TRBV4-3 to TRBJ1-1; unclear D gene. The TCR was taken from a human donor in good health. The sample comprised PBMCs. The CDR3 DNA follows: TGCGCCAGCAGCCCGCGATCGGGGACTGAAGCTTTCTTT. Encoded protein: CASSPRSGTEAFF.